What follows describes a single T cell receptor beta chain. The target antigen is unknown. Sorting that relied on CD45RO/CCR7/CD25/CD127/CD95/CD27 yielded CD4+ naive, central memory, regulatory and stem cell-like memory cells. This sample was taken from a study of beta chain features in type 1 diabetes. At the level of the study: Researchers looked at fewer than 110 million sorted cells across all samples.

The study, taken as a whole, reports: Type 1 diabetes patients had fewer VDJ junction insertions and more deletions.

This CDR3 is built from 13 residues. Germline V gives CDR1 GTSNPN, CDR2 SVGIG (reference sequence). The V end lost 4 bases, the J end lost 4 bases, and 12 bases lay between the germline ends. Every isolated RNA sample was fully reverse transcribed, so sequencing captured expressed TCRB transcripts. The protocol was immunoSEQ multiplex PCR, while the TCRdb copy is restricted to in-frame clones and leaves out a portion. The table shows just under 150,000 clones, with less than 11% occurring only once. The sequenced sample consisted of naive CD4+ T cells from blood. This receptor was taken from a man aged 18 to 29 in good health. J is TRBJ2-3 and V is TRBV30; perhaps TRBD2 as D (7 bases). The CDR3 nucleotides read TGTGCCTGGACCTTAGGGGGGGCAGATACGCAGTATTTT. Amino acid sequence: CAWTLGGADTQYF.